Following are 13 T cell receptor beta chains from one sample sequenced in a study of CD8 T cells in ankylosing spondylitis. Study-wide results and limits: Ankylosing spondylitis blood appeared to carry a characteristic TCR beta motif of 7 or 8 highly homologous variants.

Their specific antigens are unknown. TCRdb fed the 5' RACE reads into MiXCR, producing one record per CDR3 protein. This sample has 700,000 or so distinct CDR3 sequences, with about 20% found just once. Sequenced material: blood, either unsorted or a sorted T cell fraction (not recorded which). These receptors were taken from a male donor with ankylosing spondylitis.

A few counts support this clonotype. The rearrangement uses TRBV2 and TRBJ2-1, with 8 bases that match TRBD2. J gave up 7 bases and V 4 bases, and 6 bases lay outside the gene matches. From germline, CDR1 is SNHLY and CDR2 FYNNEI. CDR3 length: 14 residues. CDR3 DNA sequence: TGTGCCAGCAGTGCCCAGACTAGCGCAAATGAGCAGTTCTTC. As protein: CASSAQTSANEQFF.

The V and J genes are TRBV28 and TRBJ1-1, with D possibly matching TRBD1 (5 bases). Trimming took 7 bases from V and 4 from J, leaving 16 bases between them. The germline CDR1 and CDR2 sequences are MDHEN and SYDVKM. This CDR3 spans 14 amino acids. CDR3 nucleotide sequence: TGTGCCAGCACCCGGACCCTAAGGGGCACTGAAGCTTTCTTT. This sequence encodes CASTRTLRGTEAFF. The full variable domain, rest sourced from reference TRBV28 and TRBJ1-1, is DVKVTQSSRYLVKRTGEKVFLECVQDMDHENMFWYRQDPGLGLRLIYFSYDVKMKEKGDIPEGYSVSREKKERFSLILESASTNQTSMYLCASTRTLRGTEAFFGQGTRLTVV.

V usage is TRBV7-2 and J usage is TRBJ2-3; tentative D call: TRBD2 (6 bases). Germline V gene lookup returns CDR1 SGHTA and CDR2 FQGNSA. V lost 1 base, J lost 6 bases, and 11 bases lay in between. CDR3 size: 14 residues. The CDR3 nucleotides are TGTGCCAGCAGCTTAGGGTGGGGGGAGGATACGCAGTATTTT. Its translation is CASSLGWGEDTQYF.

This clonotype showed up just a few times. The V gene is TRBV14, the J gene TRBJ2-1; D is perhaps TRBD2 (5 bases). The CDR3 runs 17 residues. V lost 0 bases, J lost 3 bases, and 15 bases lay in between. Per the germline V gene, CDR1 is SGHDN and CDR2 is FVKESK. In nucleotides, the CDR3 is TGTGCCAGCAGCCAAGATCAGGTGGGAGTGCTCTACAATGAGCAGTTCTTC. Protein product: CASSQDQVGVLYNEQFF.

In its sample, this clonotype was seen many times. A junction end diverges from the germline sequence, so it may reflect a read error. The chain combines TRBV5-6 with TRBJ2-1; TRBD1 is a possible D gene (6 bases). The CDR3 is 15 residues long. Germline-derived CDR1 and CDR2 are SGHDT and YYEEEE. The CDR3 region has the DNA TGTGCCAGCCGCTTCAGGGGTTCCATCTACAATGAGCAGTTCTTC. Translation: CASRFRGSIYNEQFF.

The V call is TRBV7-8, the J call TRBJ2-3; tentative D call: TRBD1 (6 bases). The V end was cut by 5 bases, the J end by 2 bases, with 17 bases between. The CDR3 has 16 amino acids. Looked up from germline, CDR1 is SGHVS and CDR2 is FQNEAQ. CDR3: CASSLRTAQATDTQYF. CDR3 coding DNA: TGTGCCAGCAGCCTCAGGACAGCGCAAGCCACAGATACGCAGTATTTT.

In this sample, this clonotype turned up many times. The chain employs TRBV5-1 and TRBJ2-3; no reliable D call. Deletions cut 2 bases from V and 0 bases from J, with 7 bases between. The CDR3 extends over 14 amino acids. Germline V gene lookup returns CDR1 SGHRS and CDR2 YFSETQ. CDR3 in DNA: TGCGCCAGCAGCTTCGCCTTGAGCACAGATACGCAGTATTTT. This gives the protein CASSFALSTDTQYF.

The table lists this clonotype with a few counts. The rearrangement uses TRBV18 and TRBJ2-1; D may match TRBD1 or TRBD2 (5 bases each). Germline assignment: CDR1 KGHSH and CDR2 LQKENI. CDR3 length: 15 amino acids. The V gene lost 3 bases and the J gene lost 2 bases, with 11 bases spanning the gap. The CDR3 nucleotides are TGTGCCAGCTCACCGCGCAGGGAGACCTACAATGAGCAGTTCTTC. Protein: CASSPRRETYNEQFF.

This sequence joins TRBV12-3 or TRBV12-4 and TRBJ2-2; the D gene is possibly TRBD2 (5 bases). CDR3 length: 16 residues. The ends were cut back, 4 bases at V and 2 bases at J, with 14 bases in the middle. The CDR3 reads CASSYAQTTNTGELFF. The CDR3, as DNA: TGTGCCAGCAGTTACGCCCAGACTACCAACACCGGGGAGCTGTTTTTT.

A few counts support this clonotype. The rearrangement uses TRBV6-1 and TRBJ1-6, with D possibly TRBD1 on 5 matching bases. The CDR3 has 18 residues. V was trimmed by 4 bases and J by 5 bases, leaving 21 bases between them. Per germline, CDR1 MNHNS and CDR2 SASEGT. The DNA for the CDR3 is TGTGCCAGCAGTGTGGGACCAGGCGCCCCACGCGATAATTCACCCCTCCACTTT. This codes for CASSVGPGAPRDNSPLHF.

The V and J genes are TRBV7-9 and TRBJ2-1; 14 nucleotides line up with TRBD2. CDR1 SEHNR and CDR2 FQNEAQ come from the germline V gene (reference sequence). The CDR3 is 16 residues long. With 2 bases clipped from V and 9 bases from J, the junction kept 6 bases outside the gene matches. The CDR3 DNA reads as TGTGCCAGCAGCTTACCGACTAGCGGGAGGGCCATTGAGCAGTTCTTC. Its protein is CASSLPTSGRAIEQFF.

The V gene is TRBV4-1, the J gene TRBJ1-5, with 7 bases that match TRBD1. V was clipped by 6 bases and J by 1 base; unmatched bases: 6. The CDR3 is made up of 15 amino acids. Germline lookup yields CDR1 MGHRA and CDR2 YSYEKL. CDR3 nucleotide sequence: TGCGCCAGCAGACAGGGGATTTGGAGCAATCAGCCCCAGCATTTT. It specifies CASRQGIWSNQPQHF.

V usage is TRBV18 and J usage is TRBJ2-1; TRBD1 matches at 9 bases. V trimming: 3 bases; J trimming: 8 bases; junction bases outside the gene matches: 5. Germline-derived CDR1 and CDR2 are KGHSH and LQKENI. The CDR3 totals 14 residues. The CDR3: CASSPGQGYHEQFF. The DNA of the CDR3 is TGTGCCAGCTCACCTGGACAGGGGTACCATGAGCAGTTCTTC.